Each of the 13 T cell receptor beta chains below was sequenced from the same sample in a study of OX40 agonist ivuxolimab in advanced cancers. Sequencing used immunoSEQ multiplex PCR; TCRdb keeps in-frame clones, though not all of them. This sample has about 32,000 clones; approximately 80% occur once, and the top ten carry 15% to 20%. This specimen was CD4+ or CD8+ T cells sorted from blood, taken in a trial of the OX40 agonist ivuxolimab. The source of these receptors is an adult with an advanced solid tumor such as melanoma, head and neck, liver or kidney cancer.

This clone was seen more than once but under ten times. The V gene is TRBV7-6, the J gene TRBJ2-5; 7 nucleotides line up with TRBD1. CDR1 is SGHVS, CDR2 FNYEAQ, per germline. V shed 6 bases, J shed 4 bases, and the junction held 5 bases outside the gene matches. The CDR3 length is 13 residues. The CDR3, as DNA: TGTGCCAGCAGGCGTGGACAGGCAGAGACCCAGTACTTC. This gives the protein CASRRGQAETQYF. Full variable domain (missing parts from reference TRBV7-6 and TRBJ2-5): GAGVSQSPRYKVTKRGQDVALRCDPISGHVSLYWYRQALGQGPEFLTYFNYEAQQDKSGLPNDRFSAERPEGSISTLTIQRTEQRDSAMYRCASRRGQAETQYFGPGTRLLVL.

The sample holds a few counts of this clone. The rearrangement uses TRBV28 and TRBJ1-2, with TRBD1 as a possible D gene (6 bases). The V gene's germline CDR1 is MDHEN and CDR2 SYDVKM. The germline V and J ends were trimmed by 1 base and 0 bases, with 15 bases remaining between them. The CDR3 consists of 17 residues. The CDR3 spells CASSLSYREDANYGYTF. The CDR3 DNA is TGTGCCAGCAGTTTATCTTACAGGGAAGACGCTAACTATGGCTACACCTTC.

The CDR3 nucleotides read TGTGCCAGCAGTTTATCCTCGGGGTCCACAGATACGCAGTATTTT. This codes for CASSLSSGSTDTQYF. This sequence joins TRBV27 and TRBJ2-3; tentative D call: TRBD2 (5 bases). From germline, CDR1 is MNHEY and CDR2 SMNVEV (reference sequence). This CDR3 has 15 residues. V was shortened by 0 bases and J by 2 bases, with 9 bases between the two germline ends.

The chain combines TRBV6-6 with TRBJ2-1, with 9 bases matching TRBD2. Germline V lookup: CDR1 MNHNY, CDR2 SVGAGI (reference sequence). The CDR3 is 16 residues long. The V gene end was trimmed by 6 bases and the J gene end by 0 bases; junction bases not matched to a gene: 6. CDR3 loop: CASSRTSVSSYNEQFF. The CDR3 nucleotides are TGTGCCAGCAGCCGGACTAGCGTAAGCTCCTACAATGAGCAGTTCTTC.

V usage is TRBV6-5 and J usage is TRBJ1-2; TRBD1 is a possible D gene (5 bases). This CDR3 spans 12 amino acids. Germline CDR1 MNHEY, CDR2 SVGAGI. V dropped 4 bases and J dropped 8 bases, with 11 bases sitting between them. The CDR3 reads CASSSGVRGYTF. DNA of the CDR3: TGTGCCAGCAGTTCGGGGGTGAGAGGCTACACCTTC.

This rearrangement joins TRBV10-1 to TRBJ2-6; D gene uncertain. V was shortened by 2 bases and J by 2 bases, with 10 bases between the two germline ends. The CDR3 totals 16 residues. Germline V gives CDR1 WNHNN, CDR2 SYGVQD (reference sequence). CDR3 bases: TGCGCCAGCAGTGAGATCTCGGTGGCTGGGGCCAACGTCCTGACTTTC. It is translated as CASSEISVAGANVLTF.

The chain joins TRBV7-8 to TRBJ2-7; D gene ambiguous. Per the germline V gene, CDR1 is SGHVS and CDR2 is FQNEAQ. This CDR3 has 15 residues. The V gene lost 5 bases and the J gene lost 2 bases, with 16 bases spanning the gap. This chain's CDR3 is CASSEKGYRTYEQYF. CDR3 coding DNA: TGTGCCAGCAGCGAGAAGGGTTATAGAACCTACGAGCAGTACTTC.

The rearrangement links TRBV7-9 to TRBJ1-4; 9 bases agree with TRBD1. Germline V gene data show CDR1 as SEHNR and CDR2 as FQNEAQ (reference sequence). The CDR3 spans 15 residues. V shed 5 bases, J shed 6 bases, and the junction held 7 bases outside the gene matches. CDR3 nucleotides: TGTGCCAGCAGCACTCCCACAGGGGGCTATGAAAAACTGTTTTTT. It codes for CASSTPTGGYEKLFF.

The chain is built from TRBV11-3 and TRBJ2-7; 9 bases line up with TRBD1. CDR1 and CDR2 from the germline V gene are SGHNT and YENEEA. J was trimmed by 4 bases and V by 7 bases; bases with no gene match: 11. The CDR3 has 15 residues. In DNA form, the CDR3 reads TGTGCCAGCACCCCTCTTGGACAGGGGCTGTACGAGCAGTACTTC. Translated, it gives CASTPLGQGLYEQYF. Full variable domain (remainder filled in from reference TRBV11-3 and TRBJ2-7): EAGVVQSPRYKIIEKKQPVAFWCNPISGHNTLYWYLQNLGQGPELLIRYENEEAVDDSQLPKDRFSAERLKGVDSTLKIQPAELGDSAVYLCASTPLGQGLYEQYFGPGTRLTVT.

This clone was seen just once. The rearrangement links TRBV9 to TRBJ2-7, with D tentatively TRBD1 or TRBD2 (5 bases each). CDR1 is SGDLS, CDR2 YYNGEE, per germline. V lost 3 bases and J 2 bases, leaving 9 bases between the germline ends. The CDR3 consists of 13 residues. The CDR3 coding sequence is TGTGCCAGCAGCGGGGGGAAGACCTACGAGCAGTACTTC. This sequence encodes CASSGGKTYEQYF. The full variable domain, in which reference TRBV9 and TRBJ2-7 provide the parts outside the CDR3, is DSGVTQTPKHLITATGQRVTLRCSPRSGDLSVYWYQQSLDQGLQFLIQYYNGEERAKGNILERFSAQQFPDLHSELNLSSLELGDSALYFCASSGGKTYEQYFGPGTRLTVT.

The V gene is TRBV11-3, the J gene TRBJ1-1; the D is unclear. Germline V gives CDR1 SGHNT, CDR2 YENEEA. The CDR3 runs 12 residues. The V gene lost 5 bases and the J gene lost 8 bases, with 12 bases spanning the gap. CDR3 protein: CASSKLRLEAFF. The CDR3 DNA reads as TGTGCCAGCAGCAAACTTCGATTGGAAGCTTTCTTT.

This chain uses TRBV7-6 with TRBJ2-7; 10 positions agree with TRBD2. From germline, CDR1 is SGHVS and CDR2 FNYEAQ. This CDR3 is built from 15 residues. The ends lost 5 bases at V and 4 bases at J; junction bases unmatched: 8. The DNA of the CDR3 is TGTGCCAGCAGCCCCAATCCTAGCGGGGGTTACGAGCAGTACTTC. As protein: CASSPNPSGGYEQYF.

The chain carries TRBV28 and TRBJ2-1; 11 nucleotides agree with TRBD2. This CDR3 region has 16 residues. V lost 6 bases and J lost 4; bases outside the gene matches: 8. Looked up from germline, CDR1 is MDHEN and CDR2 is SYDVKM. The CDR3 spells CASSPTGTSGYNEQFF. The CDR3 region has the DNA TGTGCCAGCAGCCCCACCGGGACTAGCGGATACAATGAGCAGTTCTTC.